The rows below give T cell receptor beta chains drawn from one sample of a study of cytomegalovirus exposure and HLA in healthy donors. TCRdb's copy holds only in-frame clones and misses some; the assay was immunoSEQ multiplex PCR. The sample includes 250,000 to 350,000 clones, roughly 88% of them seen just once. Sequenced: PBMCs. These receptors originate from a middle-aged man in good health and CMV-seropositive. CDR3s include the opening cysteine and the closing phenylalanine or tryptophan. Rows may omit the clone size; those that give it use once, few, many or a size class.

j_gene: TRBJ2-7; v_gene: TRBV6-1; abundance: NA; CDR3aa: CASSDGYEQYF
j_gene: TRBJ2-7; v_gene: TRBV2; abundance: NA; CDR3aa: CASRPIAGGTYEQYF
j_gene: TRBJ2-7; v_gene: TRBV28; abundance: NA; CDR3aa: CASSPRAGTLDDEQYF
j_gene: TRBJ1-5; v_gene: TRBV7-2; abundance: NA; CDR3aa: CASSWDIRNQPQHF
j_gene: TRBJ2-3; v_gene: TRBV5-1; abundance: NA; CDR3aa: CASSRPRLGGTDTQYF
j_gene: TRBJ2-7; v_gene: TRBV4-1; abundance: NA; CDR3aa: CASSLIEQGEEQYF
j_gene: TRBJ2-7; v_gene: TRBV19; abundance: NA; CDR3aa: CASSMGHPGPYEQYF
j_gene: TRBJ2-1; v_gene: TRBV5-1; abundance: NA; CDR3aa: CASSLVGQTYNEQFF
j_gene: TRBJ1-5; v_gene: TRBV6-1; abundance: NA; CDR3aa: CASSEAPQGGFYQPQHF
j_gene: TRBJ2-1; v_gene: TRBV25-1; abundance: NA; CDR3aa: CASKEGGPSNEQFF
j_gene: TRBJ2-5; v_gene: TRBV9; abundance: NA; CDR3aa: CASSARRTGIETQYF
j_gene: TRBJ2-1; v_gene: TRBV28; abundance: once; CDR3aa: CASSLWGASNEQFF
j_gene: TRBJ2-7; v_gene: TRBV7-9; abundance: once; CDR3aa: CASSLAGSYEQYF
j_gene: TRBJ2-1; v_gene: TRBV28; abundance: NA; CDR3aa: CASSQPRRAAGEQFF
j_gene: TRBJ2-7; v_gene: TRBV7-8; abundance: NA; CDR3aa: CASSVGRDRRAYEQYF
j_gene: TRBJ2-7; v_gene: TRBV18; abundance: NA; CDR3aa: CASSRSSGSLYEQYF
j_gene: TRBJ2-3; v_gene: TRBV5-8; abundance: NA; CDR3aa: CASSSSGASTDTQYF
j_gene: TRBJ1-4; v_gene: TRBV28; abundance: NA; CDR3aa: CASSLGGGRQKLFF
j_gene: TRBJ1-1; v_gene: TRBV6-1; abundance: NA; CDR3aa: CASSEISDTEAFF
j_gene: TRBJ2-5; v_gene: TRBV27; abundance: NA; CDR3aa: CASSFQGPGGETQYF
j_gene: TRBJ2-3; v_gene: TRBV5-6; abundance: NA; CDR3aa: CASNRPPGSTDTQYF
j_gene: TRBJ2-2; v_gene: TRBV5-4; abundance: NA; CDR3aa: CASSFPGGRNTGELFF
j_gene: TRBJ2-7; v_gene: TRBV10-3; abundance: NA; CDR3aa: CAISEGTSGSTHEQYF
j_gene: TRBJ2-7; v_gene: TRBV14; abundance: NA; CDR3aa: CASSQVRHEQYF
j_gene: TRBJ2-1; v_gene: TRBV5-1; abundance: NA; CDR3aa: CASSLKLAGRNEQFF
j_gene: TRBJ2-7; v_gene: TRBV5-1; abundance: NA; CDR3aa: CASSLAGLYEQYF
j_gene: TRBJ2-5; v_gene: TRBV4-2; abundance: once; CDR3aa: CASSQDRGLAQETQYF
j_gene: TRBJ1-5; v_gene: TRBV7-3; abundance: NA; CDR3aa: CASSPWTGAGEDDNQPQHF
j_gene: TRBJ2-1; v_gene: TRBV4-1; abundance: NA; CDR3aa: CASSQTGSYEQFF
j_gene: TRBJ1-4; v_gene: TRBV4-1; abundance: few; CDR3aa: CASSRGDRDNEKLFF
j_gene: TRBJ1-4; v_gene: TRBV14; abundance: NA; CDR3aa: CASSPRYRGTEEKLFF
j_gene: TRBJ2-7; v_gene: TRBV4-2; abundance: NA; CDR3aa: CASSQGRDYEQYF
j_gene: TRBJ1-1; v_gene: TRBV27; abundance: NA; CDR3aa: CASSLNVGSTGAFF
j_gene: TRBJ2-7; v_gene: TRBV6-4; abundance: NA; CDR3aa: CASVDRTLLFPFPYEQYF
j_gene: TRBJ2-3; v_gene: TRBV7-9; abundance: NA; CDR3aa: CASSLSYPTDTQYF
j_gene: TRBJ1-1; v_gene: TRBV18; abundance: once; CDR3aa: CASSPDSGRAAFF
j_gene: TRBJ2-5; v_gene: TRBV2; abundance: NA; CDR3aa: CASKTGAGYETQYF
j_gene: TRBJ2-1; v_gene: TRBV15; abundance: NA; CDR3aa: CATSSRGLRTTNEQFF
j_gene: TRBJ1-1; v_gene: TRBV4-1; abundance: few; CDR3aa: CASSQGRQGWTEAFF
j_gene: TRBJ2-7; v_gene: TRBV19; abundance: once; CDR3aa: CASSISSGSDEQYF
j_gene: TRBJ1-1; v_gene: TRBV7-9; abundance: NA; CDR3aa: CASSSLQGATEAFF
j_gene: TRBJ2-2; v_gene: TRBV7-3; abundance: NA; CDR3aa: CASSSSPGLVATGELFF
j_gene: TRBJ2-7; v_gene: TRBV7-3; abundance: NA; CDR3aa: CASSSSGSHEQYF
j_gene: TRBJ1-1; v_gene: TRBV14; abundance: NA; CDR3aa: CASSLEFTGSEAFF
j_gene: TRBJ2-1; v_gene: TRBV6-5; abundance: few; CDR3aa: CASNSGSNNEQFF
j_gene: TRBJ2-3; v_gene: TRBV30; abundance: once; CDR3aa: CAWSVRRGADTQYF
j_gene: TRBJ1-4; v_gene: TRBV9; abundance: NA; CDR3aa: CASSVGDRENEKLFF
j_gene: TRBJ2-7; v_gene: TRBV15; abundance: NA; CDR3aa: CATSRDYRSEQYF
j_gene: TRBJ2-1; v_gene: TRBV4-1; abundance: NA; CDR3aa: CASSQDGGLAGSSYNEQFF
j_gene: TRBJ1-3; v_gene: TRBV9; abundance: NA; CDR3aa: CASSVWGESGNTIYF
j_gene: TRBJ1-2; v_gene: TRBV15; abundance: NA; CDR3aa: CATSSGGQGGGYTF
j_gene: TRBJ2-3; v_gene: TRBV13; abundance: NA; CDR3aa: CASSSRTSGRLGDTQYF